This TCR beta chain was captured by sequencing in a study of CD8 T cells in Susac syndrome. Sequencing targeted TCR beta in blood CD8+ and CD4+ T cells. CDR1 and CDR2 (germline): MNHNS, SASEGT. V was pared by 8 bases and J by 4 bases, with 15 bases of the junction left unmatched. This CDR3 region has 16 residues. Reverse transcription of about 0.5 to 1 ug RNA was carried out with random hexamers. In TCRdb, the immunoSEQ multiplex PCR reads were re-called with MiXCR into one record per CDR3 protein. This repertoire shows 67,000 or so distinct CDR3 sequences, 90% to 95% found once; its top ten account for about 0.14%.

The receptor's source is a human donor with Susac syndrome. Material: CD4+ T cells from PBMCs. The chain has TRBV6-1 and TRBJ2-5; 8 bases align to TRBD2. CDR3: CASGVSGTRASETQYF. The CDR3 nucleotides are TGTGCCAGCGGCGTATCCGGGACTAGGGCCTCAGAGACCCAGTACTTC.